A single TCR beta chain is shown here with its context. This record belongs to a study of blood T cell repertoires in COVID-19. In the study overall: Samples taken during acute and convalescent COVID-19 were collected in the United States, Italy and Spain. Sample material is recorded as cDNA or gDNA derived from T cells, B-cell-depleted T cells, or PBMCs.

Original processing methods: Amplified reference gene primers provided the basis for estimating nucleated cell counts. The protocol was immunoSEQ multiplex PCR, while the TCRdb copy is restricted to in-frame clones and leaves out a portion. V and J calls plus clone size are reproduced from that table; the DNA served to infer D and trimming. The data hold 200,000 to 250,000 clones, with 70% to 90% observed a single time. What was sequenced was peripheral blood. This TCR derives from a woman aged 18-29 years who had recovered from COVID-19.

The CDR3 loop reads CASSQDPGGNSNQPQHF. CDR3 coding DNA: TGTGCCAGCAGCCAAGATCCTGGGGGGAATAGCAATCAGCCCCAGCATTTT. V gene TRBV3-1 (or the pseudogene TRBV3-2) combines with J gene TRBJ1-5; possibly TRBD1 for D (5 bases). V was cut by 0 bases and J by 0 bases, with 12 bases left in between. The CDR3 is 17 amino acids. CDR1 is LGHDT, CDR2 YNNKEL, per germline (reference sequence).